This T cell receptor beta chain was captured in a study of blood T cell repertoires in COVID-19 (dated by TCRdb to the early 2020s). Broadly, across the study: Samples from collaborators originated in the United States, Italy and Spain and spanned both the acute and convalescent phases of COVID-19. The material from the prospective study consisted of cDNA or gDNA derived from T cells, B-cell-depleted T cells, or PBMCs. Deeply sampled blood TCRbeta repertoires from subjects exposed to, actively infected with, or recovered from COVID-19 were included in the dataset. The repertoires were released in a freely available public database meant as a resource for research on the immune response to SARS-CoV-2. Samples were obtained from the ongoing ImmuneRACE study (first 160 participants) and from 1,254 subjects provided by 6 global collaborators. Sample metadata almost always included a de-identified subject ID, COVID-19 status, age in years and sex. HLA class I and class II types, where available, came from metadata supplied by the sample provider rather than from assay-based typing. General findings and caveats noted by the study authors: The quantity of clinical and demographic metadata differed by source and by participant and was supplied without curation.

The immunoSEQ Assay, a bias-controlled multiplex PCR, was used to amplify TCRbeta CDR3 regions from genomic DNA. Per the original workflow: Within the assay, amplification of reference gene primers was used to estimate how many nucleated cells each sample contained. To quantify the absolute abundance of each unique TCRbeta CDR3 rearrangement, sequence reads were collapsed and filtered. Productive Simpson clonality was computed per sample as the square root of Simpson's diversity index over productive rearrangements. This immuneACCESS table, as held by TCRdb, lists in-frame sequences with V and J called but not all clones. Of the missing ones, under half trace to an unresolved V gene in checked studies; the others have no known cause. The DNA was the basis for D and trimming; V, J and clone size are from that table. The sample contains some 390,000 clones, around 91% of them found a single time. About 1.6% of the sample is held by the ten biggest clonotypes.

One collaborating source in Seattle enrolled patients during active infection and followed them longitudinally through the course of disease. Each collaborating institution followed its own protocols to collect whole blood in K2EDTA tubes. For TCRbeta analysis, collaborators shipped samples as frozen whole blood, isolated PBMCs, or DNA extracted from either of those sample types. For this clone: Its antigen remains undetermined. Base qualities are not recorded, but no much larger clone differs from it by a single base.

Sequenced input: peripheral blood. The sequence was collected from a woman aged 40 to 50 with COVID-19, enrolled during active disease.

The DNA sequence reads TGCAGTGCTAGAACGCGGTCCCAGCAGTTCTTC. This encodes CSARTRSQQFF. The V and J segments used are TRBV20-1 and TRBJ2-1, with the D gene not clear enough to name. V and J lose 2 bases and 11 bases, and a span of 10 bases separates them. Inclusive of the bounding cysteine and phenylalanine, the CDR3 is 11 residues long. Left in the record is the CDR3 DNA by itself, 33 bases read in frame from the first base. The germline V gene encodes CDR1 DFQATT and CDR2 SNEGSKA (reference sequence).